These 32 T cell receptor beta chains share one sample of origin, sequenced in a study of blood T cell repertoires in COVID-19. Clones were read by immunoSEQ multiplex PCR, and TCRdb kept only the in-frame ones, dropping some. This table holds under 110,000 clones, less than 85% found once. Sequencing input: peripheral blood. Receptor source: a woman between 70 and 85 years old with active or convalescent COVID-19.

The chain has TRBV7-2 and TRBJ1-1; D call uncertain. CDR3 length equals 13 residues. Germline V gene data show CDR1 as SGHTA and CDR2 as FQGNSA. V dropped 6 bases and J dropped 4 bases, with 12 bases sitting between them. The CDR3 region has the DNA TGTGCCAGCAGATCCTCCGCAGGCACTGAAGCTTTCTTT. Translating it yields CASRSSAGTEAFF. Variable domain in full (rest from reference TRBV7-2 and TRBJ1-1): GAGVSQSPSNKVTEKGKDVELRCDPISGHTALYWYRQSLGQGLEFLIYFQGNSAPDKSGLPSDRFSAERTGGSVSTLTIQRTQQEDSAVYLCASRSSAGTEAFFGQGTRLTVV.

The V gene is TRBV7-2, the J gene TRBJ2-1, with 7 bases matching TRBD1. V shed 7 bases and J 6 bases; nucleotides not matched to a gene: 3. Looked up from germline, CDR1 is SGHTA and CDR2 is FQGNSA. The CDR3 runs to 12 residues. This CDR3 is CASMSGGNEQFF. The CDR3 bases are TGTGCCAGCATGTCAGGGGGCAATGAGCAGTTCTTC.

The chain recombines TRBV2 with TRBJ1-5, with D unresolved. Germline V lookup: CDR1 SNHLY, CDR2 FYNNEI. The CDR3 is 14 amino acids. V dropped 0 bases and J dropped 9 bases, with 12 bases sitting between them. CDR3 DNA: TGTGCCAGCAGTGAAGCGCTTCGGGAAGGGCCCCAGCATTTT. Its protein is CASSEALREGPQHF.

The V gene is TRBV10-1, the J gene TRBJ2-1, with 12 bases fitting TRBD2. The V gene's germline CDR1 is WNHNN and CDR2 SYGVQD (reference sequence). The CDR3 loop spans 15 amino acids. Trimming cost V 10 bases and J 6 bases; bases outside gene matches: 10. CDR3 sequence reads: CANSSGRGSGNEQFF. For the CDR3, the DNA is TGCGCCAATTCTAGCGGGAGGGGAAGCGGCAATGAGCAGTTCTTC.

The chain combines TRBV5-8 with TRBJ2-2; D gene uncertain. Germline V gene lookup returns CDR1 SGHTS and CDR2 YDEGEE. Trimming removed 1 base at V and 3 bases at J, with 7 bases between. The CDR3 sequence is 14 residues long. CDR3 region: CASSLLSHTGELFF. The CDR3, as DNA: TGTGCCAGCAGCTTGCTTAGTCACACCGGGGAGCTGTTTTTT.

This clone was recorded once. J is TRBJ2-1 and V is TRBV7-3, with 11 bases aligning to TRBD1. CDR3 length equals 18 residues. Germline V gene lookup returns CDR1 SGHTA and CDR2 FQGTGA. Trimming at V came to 5 bases and at J to 2 bases, leaving 11 bases not matched to a gene. The CDR3 sequence: CASSASGQGVGTYNEQFF. The CDR3 region has the DNA TGTGCCAGCAGCGCGTCGGGACAGGGGGTCGGCACCTACAATGAGCAGTTCTTC.

The chain recombines TRBV4-3 with TRBJ1-4; D call uncertain. Per germline, CDR1 LGHNA and CDR2 YSLEER. Deletions cut 0 bases from V and 6 bases from J, with 11 bases between. The CDR3 covers 15 residues. The CDR3 sequence is CASSQDRGSDEKLFF. The CDR3 DNA reads as TGCGCCAGCAGCCAAGATCGGGGAAGTGATGAAAAACTGTTTTTT.

The CDR3 sequence: CATSDPRQGVDTGELFF. The CDR3 nucleotides are TGTGCCACCAGTGATCCTCGACAGGGGGTGGACACCGGGGAGCTGTTTTTT. This sequence joins TRBV24-1 and TRBJ2-2, with 9 positions matching TRBD1. V trimming: 3 bases; J trimming: 3 bases; junction bases outside the gene matches: 7. Germline V gene lookup returns CDR1 KGHDR and CDR2 SFDVKD. CDR3 size: 17 residues.

This sequence joins TRBV18 and TRBJ1-4; 9 bases are a match to TRBD1. The CDR3 totals 15 residues. The V segment lost 5 bases and the J segment 5 bases; nucleotides outside the gene matches: 6. Germline assignment: CDR1 KGHSH and CDR2 LQKENI. The CDR3 protein is CASSSLTGGNEKLFF. For the CDR3, the DNA is TGTGCCAGCTCATCCCTTACAGGGGGCAATGAAAAACTGTTTTTT.

The rearrangement uses TRBV5-1 and TRBJ1-5; no clear D. The CDR3 extends over 15 amino acids. The V and J ends lost 0 bases and 0 bases respectively, with 7 bases between them. CDR1 is SGHRS and CDR2 is YFSETQ in the germline V gene. CDR3 nucleotide sequence: TGCGCCAGCAGCTTGGGAGGGTATAGCAATCAGCCCCAGCATTTT. This translates into CASSLGGYSNQPQHF.

The genes are TRBV18 and TRBJ1-5; D is uncertain. Germline CDR1 KGHSH, CDR2 LQKENI. This CDR3 spans 15 amino acids. The V end lost 1 base, the J end lost 0 bases, and 7 bases lay between the germline ends. In nucleotides, the CDR3 is TGTGCCAGCTCACCACTACAGAATAGCAATCAGCCCCAGCATTTT. This encodes CASSPLQNSNQPQHF.

This clone has only one observation. This chain connects TRBV11-2 to TRBJ2-3, with D possibly matching TRBD2 (6 bases). The CDR3 has 15 residues. Germline CDR1 and CDR2: SGHAT and FQNNGV. Trimming took off 5 bases at V and 1 base at J, with 13 bases between the two ends. Here the CDR3 DNA reads TGTGCCAGCAGCGATACGGGAGTGGGCACAGATACGCAGTATTTT. Residues: CASSDTGVGTDTQYF.

The chain is built from TRBV7-2 and TRBJ2-1; possible D gene TRBD2, 6 bases. CDR1 is SGHTA and CDR2 is FQGNSA in the germline V gene. The V gene lost 2 bases and the J gene lost 8 bases, with 19 bases spanning the gap. The CDR3 contains 16 residues. CDR3 nucleotide sequence: TGTGCCAGCAGCTTACGGGTGCGGGAAGACTTCGATGAGCAGTTCTTC. Translation gives CASSLRVREDFDEQFF.

This CDR3 is CASSLASAGVLLMNTEAFF. The CDR3 DNA reads as TGTGCCAGCAGCTTAGCGTCGGCAGGGGTTCTACTAATGAACACTGAAGCTTTCTTT. The chain carries TRBV7-2 and TRBJ1-1; a possible D gene is TRBD1 (6 bases). The CDR3 extends over 19 amino acids. Trimming took 0 bases from V and 0 from J, leaving 20 bases between them. Germline CDR1 and CDR2: SGHTA and FQGNSA.

This clone occurred a few times. The V gene is TRBV10-2, the J gene TRBJ1-3, with unresolved D. The germline V gene has CDR1 WSHSY and CDR2 SAAADI. This CDR3 comprises 14 residues. V lost 2 bases, J lost 6 bases, and 11 bases lay in between. As DNA, the CDR3 is TGCGCCAGCAGTGAGCCAACAGTAGAAAACACCATATATTTT. Translating it yields CASSEPTVENTIYF.

The V and J genes are TRBV9 and TRBJ1-2, with TRBD1 matching over 9 bases. The germline V gene has CDR1 SGDLS and CDR2 YYNGEE. Trimming removed 1 base from V and 8 bases from J; junction bases left unmatched: 12. The CDR3 extends over 16 amino acids. Here the CDR3 DNA reads TGTGCCAGCAGCGTAAGTCCCTCGGGACAGGGTCAGGGCTACACCTTC. Its translation is CASSVSPSGQGQGYTF.

This clone was recorded only once. This rearrangement joins TRBV19 to TRBJ2-1; 7 bases agree with TRBD2. J lost 6 bases, V lost 3 bases, and 14 bases had no gene match. This CDR3 contains 17 residues. The V gene's germline CDR1 is LNHDA and CDR2 SQIVND (reference sequence). As DNA, the CDR3 is TGTGCCAGTAGTATGAGGTCGGTGGCGGGAGAAAGCAATGAGCAGTTCTTC. This sequence encodes CASSMRSVAGESNEQFF.

The V gene is TRBV4-3, the J gene TRBJ1-6; no definite D call. The CDR3 runs 16 residues. Germline V CDR1 and CDR2: LGHNA, YSLEER. V gave up 1 base and J gave up 5 bases, with 12 bases separating them. The CDR3, as DNA: TGCGCCAGCAGCCAAGGCCCCGGGAAGGATAATTCACCCCTCCACTTT. Its protein product is CASSQGPGKDNSPLHF.

This rearrangement joins TRBV28 to TRBJ1-1; no clear D. The CDR3 totals 11 residues. V lost 5 bases, J lost 7 bases, and 8 bases lay in between. Germline-derived CDR1 and CDR2 are MDHEN and SYDVKM. CDR3 sequence (DNA): TGTGCCAGCAGTATAATTAATGAAGCTTTCTTT. Amino acid sequence: CASSIINEAFF. Full variable domain (missing parts from reference TRBV28 and TRBJ1-1): DVKVTQSSRYLVKRTGEKVFLECVQDMDHENMFWYRQDPGLGLRLIYFSYDVKMKEKGDIPEGYSVSREKKERFSLILESASTNQTSMYLCASSIINEAFFGQGTRLTVV.

This rearrangement joins TRBV7-3 to TRBJ2-3, with TRBD2 matching 11 bases. Germline V gene lookup returns CDR1 SGHTA and CDR2 FQGTGA. The CDR3 loop spans 14 amino acids. The trim removed 8 bases at V and 4 bases at J, leaving 5 bases unmatched. The CDR3 DNA reads as TGTGCCAGCGCCCTAGCGGGGGGTTCAGATACGCAGTATTTT. This translates into CASALAGGSDTQYF.

The chain has TRBV7-8 and TRBJ2-2; 8 bases are shared with TRBD2. V trimming: 3 bases; J trimming: 6 bases; junction bases outside the gene matches: 3. The CDR3 is 14 amino acids. Germline V gene data show CDR1 as SGHVS and CDR2 as FQNEAQ. The chain's CDR3 is CASSFRGGSGELFF. In DNA form, the CDR3 reads TGTGCCAGCAGCTTCCGGGGGGGTTCCGGGGAGCTGTTTTTT.

The V gene is TRBV9, the J gene TRBJ1-1; 10 bases fit TRBD1. This CDR3 has 14 amino acids. Per germline, CDR1 SGDLS and CDR2 YYNGEE. V lost 4 bases and J lost 3; bases outside the gene matches: 3. The CDR3 DNA reads TGTGCCAGCAGCTCCGGACAGGGGGACACTGAAGCTTTCTTT. Residues: CASSSGQGDTEAFF.

The V gene is TRBV7-2, the J gene TRBJ2-5; the match to TRBD2 covers 14 bases. This CDR3 contains 16 residues. The junction had 4 bases not matched to a gene; V was cut back by 5 bases and J by 2 bases. Germline V gene data show CDR1 as SGHTA and CDR2 as FQGNSA. CDR3 DNA: TGTGCCAGCAGCCGGACTAGCGGGGGGAGGCAAGAGACCCAGTACTTC. Its translation is CASSRTSGGRQETQYF.

The DNA of the CDR3 is TGTGCCAGCAGCCCCCGCTTGAGGGAGACCGGGGAGCTGTTTTTT. Amino acid sequence: CASSPRLRETGELFF. V gene TRBV3-1 (or the pseudogene TRBV3-2) combines with J gene TRBJ2-2, with D perhaps TRBD2 (5 bases). CDR1 is LGHDT and CDR2 is YNNKEL in the germline V gene (reference sequence). Trimming removed 4 bases from V and 5 bases from J, with 14 bases in between. The CDR3 has 15 amino acids.

This sequence joins TRBV7-6 and TRBJ2-5, with D possibly matching TRBD1 (5 bases). CDR1 is SGHVS and CDR2 is FNYEAQ in the germline V gene. This CDR3 contains 15 residues. Trimming took off 1 base at V and 4 bases at J, with 13 bases between the two ends. CDR3 DNA: TGTGCCAGCAGCTTAGGCAGGGTCTTGGGAGAGACCCAGTACTTC. Residues: CASSLGRVLGETQYF. The variable domain in full, completed from reference TRBV7-6 and TRBJ2-5, reads GAGVSQSPRYKVTKRGQDVALRCDPISGHVSLYWYRQALGQGPEFLTYFNYEAQQDKSGLPNDRFSAERPEGSISTLTIQRTEQRDSAMYRCASSLGRVLGETQYFGPGTRLLVL.

The chain links TRBV4-2 to TRBJ1-4; D not certain. Germline CDR1 and CDR2: LGHNA and YNFKEQ. The ends were cut back, 0 bases at V and 3 bases at J, with 8 bases in the middle. The CDR3 is made up of 15 amino acids. The CDR3 loop is CASSQESRANEKLFF. Here the CDR3 DNA reads TGTGCCAGCAGCCAAGAAAGTCGGGCTAATGAAAAACTGTTTTTT.

The chain links TRBV28 to TRBJ1-1; the match to TRBD1 covers 8 bases. Germline assignment: CDR1 MDHEN and CDR2 SYDVKM. The CDR3 consists of 15 residues. The V gene end was trimmed by 5 bases and the J gene end by 6 bases; junction bases not matched to a gene: 11. CDR3 region: CASSIAGQGGAEAFF. CDR3 coding DNA: TGTGCCAGCAGTATCGCCGGACAGGGAGGGGCTGAAGCTTTCTTT.

This chain joins TRBV19 and TRBJ2-2; 7 bases map to TRBD2. The CDR3 consists of 15 residues. Trimming took 1 base from V and 2 from J; bases not matched to a gene: 1. Germline lookup yields CDR1 LNHDA and CDR2 SQIVND (reference sequence). The CDR3 loop is CASSIAGGNTGELFF. The CDR3 DNA reads as TGTGCCAGTAGTATAGCGGGAGGCAACACCGGGGAGCTGTTTTTT. Complete variable domain (other parts from reference TRBV19 and TRBJ2-2): DGGITQSPKYLFRKEGQNVTLSCEQNLNHDAMYWYRQDPGQGLRLIYYSQIVNDFQKGDIAEGYSVSREKKESFPLTVTSAQKNPTAFYLCASSIAGGNTGELFFGEGSRLTVL.

The chain uses TRBV7-2 and TRBJ2-2; TRBD2 aligns across 7 bases. The CDR3 covers 17 residues. Trimming took 1 base from V and 0 from J; bases not matched to a gene: 5. Germline loops: CDR1 SGHTA, CDR2 FQGNSA. CDR3 in amino acids: CASSLGIAGANTGELFF. CDR3 DNA sequence: TGTGCCAGCAGCTTAGGTATCGCGGGAGCGAACACCGGGGAGCTGTTTTTT.

This sequence joins TRBV5-5 and TRBJ2-1, with 8 positions matching TRBD2. Germline V CDR1 and CDR2: SGHKS, YYEKEE (reference sequence). The CDR3 totals 15 residues. Unmatched junction bases numbered 6, after V lost 0 bases and J lost 7 bases. The CDR3 sequence: CASSLVAGGGNEQFF. The CDR3 nucleotides are TGTGCCAGCAGCTTGGTGGCGGGAGGCGGAAATGAGCAGTTCTTC.

The chain is built from TRBV20-1 and TRBJ1-2, with 7 bases fitting TRBD1. CDR3 length: 14 residues. Germline CDR1 and CDR2: DFQATT and SNEGSKA (reference sequence). Germline trimming cut 3 bases from V and 4 bases from J; bases unmatched to any gene: 8. The CDR3 sequence is CSASGQGEGYGYTF. CDR3 DNA: TGCAGTGCTAGTGGCCAGGGGGAAGGCTATGGCTACACCTTC.

This chain uses TRBV2 with TRBJ2-2; perhaps TRBD2 as D (6 bases). The CDR3 is 14 residues long. CDR1 is SNHLY, CDR2 FYNNEI, per germline. V was shortened by 8 bases and J by 1 base, with 11 bases between the two germline ends. The CDR3 coding sequence is TGTGCCAGCCGAAGCGGGCAGAACACCGGGGAGCTGTTTTTT. It codes for CASRSGQNTGELFF. The full variable domain, rest sourced from reference TRBV2 and TRBJ2-2, is EPEVTQTPSHQVTQMGQEVILRCVPISNHLYFYWYRQILGQKVEFLVSFYNNEISEKSEIFDDQFSVERPDGSNFTLKIRSTKLEDSAMYFCASRSGQNTGELFFGEGSRLTVL.